Below, 28 T cell receptor beta chains from the same sample are listed, as sequenced in a study of T cell changes during pregnancy in multiple sclerosis. Some clones are missing from TCRdb's copy, which holds only in-frame ones; the method was immunoSEQ multiplex PCR. This table holds some 67,000 clones, approximately 92% found once. The specimen comprised peripheral blood, sampled in the first trimester of pregnancy. The origin of the receptors is a female donor with multiple sclerosis, enrolled in a pregnancy study.

The chain combines TRBV6-5 with TRBJ2-1, with a possible D match to TRBD1 (5 bases). Trimming left V 5 bases short and J 6 bases short, with 14 bases between. The CDR3 runs 14 residues. Looked up from germline, CDR1 is MNHEY and CDR2 is SVGAGI. The chain's CDR3 is CASSQGGAGNEQFF. CDR3 sequence (DNA): TGTGCCAGCAGTCAGGGTGGGGCAGGCAATGAGCAGTTCTTC.

V and J are TRBV5-1 and TRBJ1-4; the D is unclear. Per the germline V gene, CDR1 is SGHRS and CDR2 is YFSETQ. The CDR3 runs 15 residues. Deletions cut 2 bases from V and 0 bases from J, with 8 bases between. The CDR3 sequence is CASSLNGATNEKLFF. The CDR3 DNA sequence: TGCGCCAGCAGCTTAAACGGGGCAACTAATGAAAAACTGTTTTTT. Drawing the rest from reference TRBV5-1 and TRBJ1-4, the complete variable domain is KAGVTQTPRYLIKTRGQQVTLSCSPISGHRSVSWYQQTPGQGLQFLFEYFSETQRNKGNFPGRFSGRQFSNSRSEMNVSTLELGDSALYLCASSLNGATNEKLFFGSGTQLSVL.

This chain joins TRBV30 and TRBJ1-5; weak D call: TRBD1 (6 bases). The CDR3 spans 16 residues. Germline V gene lookup returns CDR1 GTSNPN and CDR2 SVGIG (reference sequence). Trimming stripped 2 bases from V and 2 bases from J, with 16 bases between. Here the CDR3 DNA reads TGTGCCTGGAGTAGGCAGGGGAATAGGGGCAATCAGCCCCAGCATTTT. It translates to CAWSRQGNRGNQPQHF.

This clone was observed a few times. The chain employs TRBV5-1 and TRBJ1-2, with 9 bases lining up with TRBD1. CDR3 length: 16 residues. The germline CDR1 and CDR2 sequences are SGHRS and YFSETQ. Losses at the gene ends were 0 bases for V and 5 bases for J; bases not matched to a gene: 8. The CDR3 protein is CASSLGDTGGRYGYTF. The CDR3 DNA reads TGCGCCAGCAGCTTGGGTGATACAGGGGGCCGGTATGGCTACACCTTC. The variable domain in full, with the rest retrieved from reference TRBV5-1 and TRBJ1-2, is KAGVTQTPRYLIKTRGQQVTLSCSPISGHRSVSWYQQTPGQGLQFLFEYFSETQRNKGNFPGRFSGRQFSNSRSEMNVSTLELGDSALYLCASSLGDTGGRYGYTFGSGTRLTVV.

The chain uses TRBV5-1 and TRBJ2-1; D unclear. V gave up 1 base and J gave up 2 bases, with 10 bases separating them. This CDR3 is 15 amino acids long. CDR1 is SGHRS and CDR2 is YFSETQ in the germline V gene. The CDR3 spells CASSLLPSAYNEQFF. In DNA, the CDR3 is TGCGCCAGCAGCTTGCTTCCAAGCGCCTACAATGAGCAGTTCTTC.

J is TRBJ2-2 and V is TRBV5-1, with D possibly TRBD2 on 5 matching bases. The CDR3 consists of 14 residues. Trimming left V 0 bases short and J 6 bases short, with 9 bases between. Germline lookup yields CDR1 SGHRS and CDR2 YFSETQ. CDR3 amino acids: CASSLAQRSGELFF. CDR3 bases: TGCGCCAGCAGCTTGGCGCAGCGGTCCGGGGAGCTGTTTTTT.

The chain combines TRBV10-3 with TRBJ2-5; tentatively, D is TRBD1 (6 bases). CDR3 size: 13 residues. The V end was cut by 8 bases, the J end by 2 bases, with 12 bases between. Germline values: CDR1 ENHRY, CDR2 SYGVKD. Here the CDR3 DNA reads TGTGCCATCGGTAGACAGGCTCAAGAGACCCAGTACTTC. Its translation is CAIGRQAQETQYF.

The chain carries TRBV20-1 and TRBJ1-1; 7 bases line up with TRBD1. Germline CDR1 DFQATT, CDR2 SNEGSKA (reference sequence). The V and J ends lost 2 bases and 7 bases, in that order; junction bases with no gene match: 1. This CDR3 comprises 11 residues. CDR3 bases: TGCAGTGCTAGAACAGGGGTTGAAGCTTTCTTT. Encoded protein: CSARTGVEAFF.

The rearrangement links TRBV5-6 to TRBJ1-5, with 7 bases fitting TRBD1. The trim removed 3 bases at V and 5 bases at J, leaving 11 bases unmatched. CDR3 length equals 16 residues. The V gene's germline CDR1 is SGHDT and CDR2 YYEEEE. The CDR3 bases are TGTGCCAGCAGCTCGGGGACAGCACCATATGATCAGCCCCAGCATTTT. Translated, it gives CASSSGTAPYDQPQHF.

The chain couples TRBV5-4 to TRBJ2-3, with D maybe TRBD2 (8 bases). V lost 4 bases, J lost 4 bases, and 13 bases lay in between. Germline V gives CDR1 SGHNT, CDR2 YYREEE (reference sequence). The CDR3 spans 14 residues. CDR3 residues: CASSPGGGSDTQYF. Written as DNA, the CDR3 is TGTGCCAGCAGCCCGGGAGGGGGCTCAGATACGCAGTATTTT. The whole variable domain, filled in from reference TRBV5-4 and TRBJ2-3, reads ETGVTQSPTHLIKTRGQQVTLRCSSQSGHNTVSWYQQALGQGPQFIFQYYREEENGRGNFPPRFSGLQFPNYSSELNVNALELDDSALYLCASSPGGGSDTQYFGPGTRLTVL.

The V and J genes are TRBV9 and TRBJ2-2; the match to TRBD2 covers 8 bases. Germline CDR1 reads SGDLS; CDR2 reads YYNGEE. V lost 5 bases to trimming and J lost 5 bases; unmatched junction nucleotides: 8. The CDR3 length is 15 residues. The CDR3 region is CASRGTAGETGELFF. The CDR3 DNA is TGTGCCAGCAGGGGAACAGCGGGGGAGACCGGGGAGCTGTTTTTT.

The J gene is TRBJ2-2, the V gene TRBV6-4; TRBD1 matches 9 bases. CDR3 size: 16 residues. The V gene's germline CDR1 is MRHNA and CDR2 SNTAGT. V lost 3 bases to trimming and J lost 3 bases; unmatched junction nucleotides: 5. The CDR3 DNA is TGTGCCAGCAGTGATGGACAGGGGATCGACACCGGGGAGCTGTTTTTT. Its protein product is CASSDGQGIDTGELFF.

The CDR3 spells CASSSPGSSYGYTF. CDR3 sequence (DNA): TGTGCCAGCAGCTCTCCAGGGTCCTCTTATGGCTACACCTTC. The chain links TRBV5-4 to TRBJ1-2, with a tentative D call TRBD1 (5 bases). Germline V gene lookup returns CDR1 SGHNT and CDR2 YYREEE (reference sequence). The V end lost 3 bases, the J end lost 5 bases, and 14 bases lay between the germline ends. The CDR3 extends over 14 amino acids.

The gene calls are TRBV7-2 and TRBJ1-3; unclear D gene. The germline CDR1 and CDR2 sequences are SGHTA and FQGNSA. CDR3 length: 15 residues. With 4 bases removed from V and 0 bases from J, the gap between germline ends came to 10 bases. CDR3 loop: CASSSQLLSGNTIYF. The DNA of the CDR3 is TGTGCCAGCAGCTCTCAACTCCTCTCTGGAAACACCATATATTTT.

This rearrangement joins TRBV25-1 to TRBJ1-2, with a possible D match to TRBD1 (6 bases). Germline lookup yields CDR1 MGHDK and CDR2 SYGVNS. The CDR3 spans 16 residues. V lost 8 bases and J 6 bases, leaving 25 bases between the germline ends. The CDR3 reads CASQSPSHTGHNGYTF. The CDR3 DNA sequence: TGTGCCAGCCAATCCCCCTCCCATACAGGGCACAATGGCTACACCTTC.

The V gene is TRBV9, the J gene TRBJ2-3; 9 bases fit TRBD2. The CDR3 sequence is 15 residues long. The V segment lost 4 bases and the J segment 4 bases; nucleotides outside the gene matches: 7. Germline V gene lookup returns CDR1 SGDLS and CDR2 YYNGEE. The CDR3 region has the DNA TGTGCCAGCAGCATTAGCGGGAGAGGCGCAGATACGCAGTATTTT. Translation: CASSISGRGADTQYF. Filled out from reference TRBV9 and TRBJ2-3, the complete variable domain reads DSGVTQTPKHLITATGQRVTLRCSPRSGDLSVYWYQQSLDQGLQFLIQYYNGEERAKGNILERFSAQQFPDLHSELNLSSLELGDSALYFCASSISGRGADTQYFGPGTRLTVL.

The V and J genes are TRBV6-1 and TRBJ2-3, with 7 positions matching TRBD1. Germline V gene sequence: CDR1 MNHNS, CDR2 SASEGT. This CDR3 spans 15 amino acids. J lost 1 base, V lost 6 bases, and 7 bases had no gene match. The CDR3 reads CASRGQIHRTDTQYF. The CDR3 coding sequence is TGTGCCAGCAGGGGACAGATACACCGCACAGATACGCAGTATTTT.

The chain joins TRBV6-6 to TRBJ2-1; 11 bases line up with TRBD2. CDR1 and CDR2 (germline): MNHNY, SVGAGI (reference sequence). The CDR3 has 15 amino acids. The V gene end was trimmed by 5 bases and the J gene end by 7 bases; junction bases not matched to a gene: 7. CDR3 nucleotide sequence: TGTGCCAGCAGTCCGCTAGCGGGGGGTGCAAATGAGCAGTTCTTC. Protein: CASSPLAGGANEQFF.

The genes are TRBV19 and TRBJ2-5; D possibly corresponds to TRBD1 (6 bases). CDR1 LNHDA and CDR2 SQIVND come from the germline V gene (reference sequence). The CDR3 is 15 residues long. With 6 bases removed from V and 4 bases from J, the gap between germline ends came to 18 bases. DNA for the CDR3: TGTGCCAGTAGCCCACAGGGCCATCGGCGAGAGACCCAGTACTTC. Its protein is CASSPQGHRRETQYF.

The chain joins TRBV28 to TRBJ2-2; tentatively, D is TRBD2 (6 bases). This CDR3 region has 14 residues. Trimming left V 9 bases short and J 7 bases short, with 18 bases between. CDR1 is MDHEN, CDR2 SYDVKM, per germline. As DNA, the CDR3 is TGTGCCAGTGGGACTCCCGGTACGGGCGGGGAGCTGTTTTTT. This translates into CASGTPGTGGELFF.

This sequence joins TRBV2 and TRBJ1-3, with D uncertain. Germline lookup yields CDR1 SNHLY and CDR2 FYNNEI. This CDR3 comprises 14 residues. Trimming stripped 6 bases from V and 0 bases from J, with 9 bases between. As DNA, the CDR3 is TGTGCCAGCAGAGAGCAACTCTCTGGAAACACCATATATTTT. Protein: CASREQLSGNTIYF.

The V gene is TRBV28, the J gene TRBJ1-5; D gene ambiguous. The CDR3 contains 17 residues. Between the trimmed V and J ends, which lost 3 bases and 2 bases, there was a span of 17 bases. The germline CDR1 and CDR2 sequences are MDHEN and SYDVKM. The DNA of the CDR3 is TGTGCCAGCAGTTTCCGAGACTATCCATCGGGCAATCAGCCCCAGCATTTT. Its translation is CASSFRDYPSGNQPQHF.

The count of this clone is one. V usage is TRBV19 and J usage is TRBJ2-2; D might be TRBD2 (5 bases). V gave up 8 bases and J gave up 1 base, with 11 bases separating them. The germline gives CDR1 LNHDA, CDR2 SQIVND (reference sequence). The CDR3 extends over 14 amino acids. CDR3 residues: CASPAAGNTGELFF. CDR3 coding DNA: TGTGCCAGTCCCGCCGCGGGGAACACCGGGGAGCTGTTTTTT.

The chain is built from TRBV18 and TRBJ2-5; D may be TRBD2 (6 bases). This CDR3 comprises 14 residues. Looked up from germline, CDR1 is KGHSH and CDR2 is LQKENI. The V end lost 1 base, the J end lost 1 base, and 7 bases lay between the germline ends. The DNA for the CDR3 is TGTGCCAGCTCACCACGGGGACTCCAAGAGACCCAGTACTTC. Translated: CASSPRGLQETQYF.

The rearrangement uses TRBV27 and TRBJ1-4, with unresolved D. V lost 6 bases to trimming and J lost 6 bases, with 5 bases between them. The CDR3 has 11 residues. Germline CDR1 is MNHEY and CDR2 is SMNVEV (reference sequence). DNA for the CDR3: TGTGCCAGCAGGAACTATGAAAAACTGTTTTTT. The encoded protein is CASRNYEKLFF.

The gene calls are TRBV4-1 and TRBJ2-2; 10 nucleotides line up with TRBD2. The CDR3 has 18 amino acids. The germline V gene encodes CDR1 MGHRA and CDR2 YSYEKL. V trimming: 4 bases; J trimming: 7 bases; junction bases outside the gene matches: 15. Here the CDR3 DNA reads TGCGCCAGCAGCCGCCCTTCAGCCGGGACTAGCGTCAACGGGGAGCTGTTTTTT. This sequence encodes CASSRPSAGTSVNGELFF.

The rearrangement links TRBV28 to TRBJ2-1; 7 bases map to TRBD2. The CDR3 covers 15 residues. Germline CDR1 reads MDHEN; CDR2 reads SYDVKM. The J segment lost 6 bases and the V segment lost 5 bases, leaving 10 bases of the junction unmatched. The CDR3 DNA is TGTGCCAGCAGTCCCCAGCGGGGACTCGGCAATGAGCAGTTCTTC. Translating gives CASSPQRGLGNEQFF.

The chain employs TRBV29-1 and TRBJ2-4; tentative D call: TRBD1 (6 bases). CDR3 length equals 17 residues. Germline V gene lookup returns CDR1 SQVTM and CDR2 ANQGSEA. The V end was cut by 4 bases, the J end by 1 base, with 20 bases between. The CDR3: CSVGGEGGHRAKNIQYF. In nucleotides, the CDR3 is TGCAGCGTTGGAGGGGAAGGGGGACACCGGGCCAAAAACATTCAGTACTTC.